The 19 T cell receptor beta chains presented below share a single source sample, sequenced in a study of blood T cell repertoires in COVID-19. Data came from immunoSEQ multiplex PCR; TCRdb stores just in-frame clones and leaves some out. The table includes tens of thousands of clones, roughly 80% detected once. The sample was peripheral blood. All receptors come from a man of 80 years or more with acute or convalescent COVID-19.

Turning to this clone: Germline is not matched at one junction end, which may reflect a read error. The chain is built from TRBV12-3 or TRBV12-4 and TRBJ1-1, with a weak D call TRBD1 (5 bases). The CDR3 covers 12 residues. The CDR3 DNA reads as TGTGCCCGCAGCCGGGGGGGGGTGATAGCTTTCTTT. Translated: CARSRGGVIAFF.

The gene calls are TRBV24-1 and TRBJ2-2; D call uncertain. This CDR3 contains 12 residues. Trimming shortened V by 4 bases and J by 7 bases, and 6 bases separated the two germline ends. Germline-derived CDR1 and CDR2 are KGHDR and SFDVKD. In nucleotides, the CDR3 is TGTGCCACCAGTGACTTCCTCGGGGAGCTGTTTTTT. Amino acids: CATSDFLGELFF.

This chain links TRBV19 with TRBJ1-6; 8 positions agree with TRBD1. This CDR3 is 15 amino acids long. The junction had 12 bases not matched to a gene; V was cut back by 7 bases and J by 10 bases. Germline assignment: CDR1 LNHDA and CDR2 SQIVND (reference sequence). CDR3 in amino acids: CASKPTGARASPLHF. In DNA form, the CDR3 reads TGTGCCAGTAAACCGACAGGGGCAAGAGCGTCACCCCTCCACTTT.

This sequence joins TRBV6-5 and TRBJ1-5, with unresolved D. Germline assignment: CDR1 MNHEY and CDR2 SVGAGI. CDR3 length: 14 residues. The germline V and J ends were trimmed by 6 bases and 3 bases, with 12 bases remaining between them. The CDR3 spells CASRKSSYNQPQHF. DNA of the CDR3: TGTGCCAGCAGAAAGAGTTCTTACAATCAGCCCCAGCATTTT.

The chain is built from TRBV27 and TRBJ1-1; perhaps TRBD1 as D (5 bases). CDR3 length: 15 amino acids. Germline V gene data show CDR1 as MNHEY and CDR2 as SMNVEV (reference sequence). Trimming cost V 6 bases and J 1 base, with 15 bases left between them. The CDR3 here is CASSQPTVRNTEAFF. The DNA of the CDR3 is TGTGCCAGCAGCCAACCGACAGTGCGGAACACTGAAGCTTTCTTT.

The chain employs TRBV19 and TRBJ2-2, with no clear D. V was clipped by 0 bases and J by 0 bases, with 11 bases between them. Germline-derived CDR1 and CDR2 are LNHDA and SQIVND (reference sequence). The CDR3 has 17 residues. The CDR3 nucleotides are TGTGCCAGTAGTATAGATCCGGTTGCGGCGAACACCGGGGAGCTGTTTTTT. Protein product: CASSIDPVAANTGELFF. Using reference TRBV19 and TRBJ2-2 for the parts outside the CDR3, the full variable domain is DGGITQSPKYLFRKEGQNVTLSCEQNLNHDAMYWYRQDPGQGLRLIYYSQIVNDFQKGDIAEGYSVSREKKESFPLTVTSAQKNPTAFYLCASSIDPVAANTGELFFGEGSRLTVL.

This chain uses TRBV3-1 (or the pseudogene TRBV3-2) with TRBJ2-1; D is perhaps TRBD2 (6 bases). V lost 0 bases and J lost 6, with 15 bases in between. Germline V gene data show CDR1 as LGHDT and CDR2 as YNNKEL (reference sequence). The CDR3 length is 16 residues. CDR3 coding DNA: TGTGCCAGCAGCCAAGATTGGGGCGGGATCAGCAATGAGCAGTTCTTC. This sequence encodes CASSQDWGGISNEQFF.

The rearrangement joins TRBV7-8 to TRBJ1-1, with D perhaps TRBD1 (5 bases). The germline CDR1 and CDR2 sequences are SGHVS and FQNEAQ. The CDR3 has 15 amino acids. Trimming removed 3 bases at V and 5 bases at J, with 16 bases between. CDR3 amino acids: CASSLRGPLRTEAFF. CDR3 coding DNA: TGTGCCAGCAGCTTGCGGGGCCCTTTGAGGACTGAAGCTTTCTTT. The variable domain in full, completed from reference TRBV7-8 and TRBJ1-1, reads GAGVSQSPRYKVAKRGQDVALRCDPISGHVSLFWYQQALGQGPEFLTYFQNEAQLDKSGLPSDRFFAERPEGSVSTLKIQRTQQEDSAVYLCASSLRGPLRTEAFFGQGTRLTVV.

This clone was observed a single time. Here the CDR3 reads CASRLGQGSAGELFF. CDR3 sequence (DNA): TGTGCCAGCAGACTGGGACAGGGGTCCGCCGGGGAGCTGTTTTTT. The chain recombines TRBV5-6 with TRBJ2-2, with 10 positions matching TRBD1. V trimming: 5 bases; J trimming: 6 bases; junction bases outside the gene matches: 7. Germline V gene data show CDR1 as SGHDT and CDR2 as YYEEEE. The CDR3 runs 15 residues.

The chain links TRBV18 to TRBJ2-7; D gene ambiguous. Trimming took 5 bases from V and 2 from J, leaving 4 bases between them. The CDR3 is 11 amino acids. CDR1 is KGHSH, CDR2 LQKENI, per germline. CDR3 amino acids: CASSFTYEQYF. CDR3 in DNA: TGTGCCAGCTCATTTACCTACGAGCAGTACTTC.

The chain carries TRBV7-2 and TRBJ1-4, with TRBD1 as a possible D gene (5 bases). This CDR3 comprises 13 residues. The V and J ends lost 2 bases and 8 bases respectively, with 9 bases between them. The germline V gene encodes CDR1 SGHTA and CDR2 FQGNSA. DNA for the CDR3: TGTGCCAGCAGCTTAATGGGGGGAGAAAAACTGTTTTTT. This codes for CASSLMGGEKLFF.

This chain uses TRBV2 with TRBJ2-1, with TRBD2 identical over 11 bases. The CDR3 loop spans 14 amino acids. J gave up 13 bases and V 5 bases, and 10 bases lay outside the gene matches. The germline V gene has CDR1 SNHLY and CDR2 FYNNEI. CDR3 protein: CASSPRTSGPGQFF. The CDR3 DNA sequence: TGTGCCAGCAGTCCCCGGACTAGCGGGCCCGGCCAGTTCTTC.

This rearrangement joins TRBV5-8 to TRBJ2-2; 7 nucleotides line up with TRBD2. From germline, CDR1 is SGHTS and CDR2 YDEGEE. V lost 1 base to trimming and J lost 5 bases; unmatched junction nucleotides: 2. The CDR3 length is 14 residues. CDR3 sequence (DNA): TGTGCCAGCAGCTTGATGGGGGGGACCGGGGAGCTGTTTTTT. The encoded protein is CASSLMGGTGELFF.

The CDR3 DNA follows: TGTGCCAGCAGCCTGGGACAGACCAATAATTCACCCCTCCACTTT. It codes for CASSLGQTNNSPLHF. This chain connects TRBV5-4 to TRBJ1-6, with 7 bases aligning to TRBD1. The CDR3 spans 15 residues. CDR1 is SGHNT and CDR2 is YYREEE in the germline V gene (reference sequence). V shed 4 bases, J shed 5 bases, and the junction held 6 bases outside the gene matches.

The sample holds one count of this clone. DNA of the CDR3: TGCGCCAGCAGCCAAGGGACAACAGCATCTGGGGCCAACGTCCTGACTTTC. As protein: CASSQGTTASGANVLTF. This rearrangement joins TRBV4-1 to TRBJ2-6; D may be TRBD1 (5 bases). This CDR3 contains 17 residues. Trimming took off 1 base at V and 1 base at J, with 11 bases between the two ends. Germline assignment: CDR1 MGHRA and CDR2 YSYEKL.

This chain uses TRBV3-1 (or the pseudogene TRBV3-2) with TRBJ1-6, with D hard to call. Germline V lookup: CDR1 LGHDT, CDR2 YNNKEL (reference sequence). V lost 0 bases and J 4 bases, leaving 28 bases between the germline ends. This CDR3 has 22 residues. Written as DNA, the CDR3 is TGTGCCAGCAGCCAAGATATAGTGTCGAGCCTCTATACCACCGAGTATAATTCACCCCTCCACTTT. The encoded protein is CASSQDIVSSLYTTEYNSPLHF.

The CDR3 bases are TGTGCCAGCAGTGATGCAGGGGTTGACATTCAGTACTTC. Amino acids: CASSDAGVDIQYF. This chain joins TRBV2 and TRBJ2-4; D is possibly TRBD1 (6 bases). With 3 bases removed from V and 8 bases from J, the gap between germline ends came to 11 bases. The CDR3 consists of 13 residues. Germline V lookup: CDR1 SNHLY, CDR2 FYNNEI.

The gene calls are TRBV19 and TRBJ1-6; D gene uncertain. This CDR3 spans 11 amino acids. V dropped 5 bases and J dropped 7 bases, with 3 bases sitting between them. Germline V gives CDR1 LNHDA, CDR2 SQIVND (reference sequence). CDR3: CASSRNSPLHF. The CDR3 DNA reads TGTGCCAGTAGTCGGAATTCACCCCTCCACTTT.

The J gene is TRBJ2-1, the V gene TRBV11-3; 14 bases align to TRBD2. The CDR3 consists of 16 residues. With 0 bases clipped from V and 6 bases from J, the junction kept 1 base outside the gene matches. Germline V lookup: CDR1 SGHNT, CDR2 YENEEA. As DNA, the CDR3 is TGTGCCAGCAGCTTAGAGGGGACTAGCGGGGGCAATGAGCAGTTCTTC. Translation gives CASSLEGTSGGNEQFF.